A selection of T cell receptor beta chains follows, all from one sample in a study of T cells in Graves' hyperthyroidism and ophthalmopathy. TCRdb reanalysed the multiplex PCR reads using MiXCR and keeps one entry per CDR3 protein. The data hold 300,000 to 400,000 distinct CDR3 sequences, with approximately 15% observed a single time. The source material was blood. These receptors originate from a woman aged 25-40 years with Graves' hyperthyroidism. Both conserved end residues are part of each CDR3. The D gene is left open where the match is weak. Size is stated for part of the rows, as once, few or many counts, or as a class when the clone is expanded.

d_call	clone_size	v_call	j_call	cdr3_aa	cdr3_nt
-	many	TRBV6-2/TRBV6-3	TRBJ1-2	CASSWRELNYGYTF	TGTGCCAGCAGTTGGCGGGAACTTAACTATGGCTACACCTTC
-	many	TRBV5-1	TRBJ1-3	CASSTDITPGNTIYF	TGCGCCAGCAGCACGGACATAACTCCTGGAAACACCATATATTTT
-	-	TRBV4-2	TRBJ1-1	CASSQDRGMNTEAFF	TGTGCCAGCAGCCAGGACAGAGGGATGAACACTGAAGCTTTCTTT
TRBD1	many	TRBV20-1	TRBJ1-6	CSAGQGDSPLHF	TGCAGTGCGGGACAGGGGGATTCACCCCTCCACTTT
TRBD1	few	TRBV20-1	TRBJ1-5	CSARAGGKPQHF	TGCAGTGCTAGGGCAGGGGGAAAGCCCCAGCATTTT
-	-	TRBV10-3	TRBJ2-3	CAIRTPTDTQYF	TGTGCCATCAGGACTCCCACAGATACGCAGTATTTT
-	-	TRBV2	TRBJ2-7	CASSVSGPVLKQYF	TGTGCCAGCAGTGTGAGCGGTCCCGTCCTCAAGCAGTACTTC
TRBD1	many	TRBV6-1	TRBJ2-5	CASTLLQGIGETQYF	TGTGCCAGCACCCTATTACAGGGGATTGGGGAGACCCAGTACTTC
TRBD1	many	TRBV9	TRBJ2-7	CASSVGQGAPYEQYF	TGTGCCAGCAGCGTAGGACAGGGGGCCCCCTACGAGCAGTACTTC
-	-	TRBV19	TRBJ2-3	CASTRGGGWTDTQYF	TGTGCCAGTACCAGGGGTGGAGGGTGGACAGATACGCAGTATTTT
-	many	TRBV2	TRBJ1-2	CASSVVYGYTF	TGTGCCAGCAGTGTGGTCTATGGCTACACCTTC
-	-	TRBV11-2	TRBJ2-7	CASSLQLGYSGSYEQYF	TGTGCCAGCAGCTTGCAATTGGGATACAGTGGATCCTACGAGCAGTACTTC
TRBD1	-	TRBV12-3/TRBV12-4	TRBJ2-3	CASSSSPPGQGTDTQYF	TGTGCCAGCAGTTCATCTCCTCCGGGACAGGGCACAGATACGCAGTATTTT
-	many	TRBV28	TRBJ2-7	CASTVSSYEQYF	TGTGCCAGCACGGTGAGCTCCTACGAGCAGTACTTC
-	many	TRBV12-3/TRBV12-4	TRBJ1-1	CASSWFELSSSEAFF	TGTGCCAGCAGTTGGTTCGAGTTAAGCTCATCCGAAGCTTTCTTT
-	-	TRBV11-2	TRBJ2-3	CASSPTARTQYF	TGTGCCAGCAGCCCAACTGCTCGTACGCAGTATTTT
-	-	TRBV28	TRBJ2-7	CASSLIPRALYEQYF	TGTGCCAGCAGTCTAATACCCCGGGCCCTCTACGAGCAGTACTTC